This TCR beta chain was identified in a study of neoadjuvant nivolumab and ipilimumab in lung cancer. The assay was immunoSEQ multiplex PCR, and TCRdb's table has in-frame clones only and misses some. This table holds 8,800 or so clones, 70% to 80% found once. Study-level results: TCR richness and clonality were higher in tumors than adjacent uninvolved lung. Pretherapy blood TCR richness correlated positively with resected tumor richness. Only a small number of samples underwent TCR sequencing. Only two of four nivolumab-treated tumors gained richness and clonality by surgery.

In its sample, this clone was seen a few times. The antigen is undetermined. J lost 7 bases, V lost 5 bases, and 8 bases had no gene match. The CDR3 has 15 residues. Germline CDR1 is MGHDK and CDR2 is SYGVNS. V is TRBV25-1 and J is TRBJ1-4; TRBD1 aligns across 9 bases. Sequenced here: tumor tissue, sampled after neoadjuvant nivolumab, alone or with ipilimumab, at or shortly before surgery. This clonotype originated in an adult with non-small cell lung cancer. The CDR3 spells CASSLGTGWFEKLFF. In DNA form, the CDR3 reads TGTGCCAGCAGTCTTGGGACAGGGTGGTTTGAAAAACTGTTTTTT.